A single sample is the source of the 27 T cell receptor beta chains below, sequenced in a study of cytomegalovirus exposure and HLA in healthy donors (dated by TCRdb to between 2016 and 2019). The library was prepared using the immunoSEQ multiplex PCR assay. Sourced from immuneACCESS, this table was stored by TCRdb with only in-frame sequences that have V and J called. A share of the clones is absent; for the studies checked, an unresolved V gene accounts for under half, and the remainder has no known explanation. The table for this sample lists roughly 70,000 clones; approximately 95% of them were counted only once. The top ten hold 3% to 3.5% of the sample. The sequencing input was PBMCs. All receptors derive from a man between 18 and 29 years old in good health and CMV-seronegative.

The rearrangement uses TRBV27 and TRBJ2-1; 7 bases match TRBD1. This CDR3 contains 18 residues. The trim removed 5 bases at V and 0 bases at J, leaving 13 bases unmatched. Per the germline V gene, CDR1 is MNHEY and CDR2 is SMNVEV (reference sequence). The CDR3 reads CASSADPRQGSSYNEQFF. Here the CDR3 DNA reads TGTGCCAGCAGTGCCGACCCCCGACAGGGCAGCTCCTACAATGAGCAGTTCTTC.

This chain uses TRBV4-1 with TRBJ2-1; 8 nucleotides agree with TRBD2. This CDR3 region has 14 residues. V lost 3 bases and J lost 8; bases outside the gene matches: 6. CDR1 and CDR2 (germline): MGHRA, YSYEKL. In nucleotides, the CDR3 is TGCGCCAGCAGCCACGGGGGGGGCCGGGATGAGCAGTTCTTC. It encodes CASSHGGGRDEQFF.

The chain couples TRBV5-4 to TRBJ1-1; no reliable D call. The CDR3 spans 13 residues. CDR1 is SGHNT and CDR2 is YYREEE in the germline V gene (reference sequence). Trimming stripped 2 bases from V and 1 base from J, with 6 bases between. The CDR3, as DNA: TGTGCCAGCAGCTTACACCCGAACACTGAAGCTTTCTTT. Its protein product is CASSLHPNTEAFF.

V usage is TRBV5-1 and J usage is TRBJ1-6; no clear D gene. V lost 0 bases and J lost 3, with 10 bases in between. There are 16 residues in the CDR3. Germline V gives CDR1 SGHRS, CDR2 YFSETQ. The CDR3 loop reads CASSLDVRIYNSPLHF. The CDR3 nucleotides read TGCGCCAGCAGCTTGGACGTCAGAATCTATAATTCACCCCTCCACTTT.

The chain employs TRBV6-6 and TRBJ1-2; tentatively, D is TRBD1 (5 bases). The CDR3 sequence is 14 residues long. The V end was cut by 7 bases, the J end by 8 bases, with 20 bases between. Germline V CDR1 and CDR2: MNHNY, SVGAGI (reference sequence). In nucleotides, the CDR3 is TGTGCCAGCACGCCCCTGGCAGGGTCGAGAGGCTACACCTTC. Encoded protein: CASTPLAGSRGYTF.

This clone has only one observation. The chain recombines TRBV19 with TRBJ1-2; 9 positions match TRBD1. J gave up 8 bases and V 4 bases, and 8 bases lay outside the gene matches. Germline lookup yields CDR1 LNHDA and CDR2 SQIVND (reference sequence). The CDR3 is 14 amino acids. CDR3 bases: TGTGCCAGTAGTACACCGGGACAGGGAGGCGGCTACACCTTC. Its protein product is CASSTPGQGGGYTF.

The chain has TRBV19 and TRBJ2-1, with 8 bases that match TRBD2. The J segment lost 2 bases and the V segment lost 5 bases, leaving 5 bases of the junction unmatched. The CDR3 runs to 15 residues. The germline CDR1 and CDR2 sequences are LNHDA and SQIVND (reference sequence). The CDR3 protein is CASSWERGTYNEQFF. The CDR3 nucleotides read TGTGCCAGTAGTTGGGAGCGGGGGACCTACAATGAGCAGTTCTTC.

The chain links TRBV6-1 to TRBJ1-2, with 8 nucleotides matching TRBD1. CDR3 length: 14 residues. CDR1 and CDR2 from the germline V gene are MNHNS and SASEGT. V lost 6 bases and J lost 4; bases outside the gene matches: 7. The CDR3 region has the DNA TGTGCCAGCAGGCCGACAGGGGAAATCTATGGCTACACCTTC. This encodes CASRPTGEIYGYTF.

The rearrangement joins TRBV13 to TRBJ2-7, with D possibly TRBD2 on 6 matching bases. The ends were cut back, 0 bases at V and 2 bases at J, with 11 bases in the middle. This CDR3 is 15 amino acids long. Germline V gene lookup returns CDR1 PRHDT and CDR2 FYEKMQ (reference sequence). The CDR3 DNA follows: TGTGCCAGCAGCTTAGGCGGGGGTTTCACCTACGAGCAGTACTTC. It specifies CASSLGGGFTYEQYF. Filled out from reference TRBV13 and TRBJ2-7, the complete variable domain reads AAGVIQSPRHLIKEKRETATLKCYPIPRHDTVYWYQQGPGQDPQFLISFYEKMQSDKGSIPDRFSAQQFSDYHSELNMSSLELGDSALYFCASSLGGGFTYEQYFGPGTRLTVT.

The CDR3 loop reads CAWSVSGRGFQRRNQPQHF. The CDR3 DNA is TGTGCCTGGAGTGTCTCGGGCAGGGGCTTCCAGAGGCGCAATCAGCCCCAGCATTTT. The V gene is TRBV30, the J gene TRBJ1-5; perhaps TRBD1 as D (6 bases). This CDR3 comprises 19 residues. Germline V gene data show CDR1 as GTSNPN and CDR2 as SVGIG (reference sequence). V shed 0 bases and J shed 2 bases, with 23 bases lying between them.

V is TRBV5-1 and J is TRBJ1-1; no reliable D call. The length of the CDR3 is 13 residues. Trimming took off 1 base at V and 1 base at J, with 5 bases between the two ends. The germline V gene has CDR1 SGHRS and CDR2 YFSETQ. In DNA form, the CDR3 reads TGCGCCAGCAGCTTGATAGCGAACACTGAAGCTTTCTTT. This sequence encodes CASSLIANTEAFF.

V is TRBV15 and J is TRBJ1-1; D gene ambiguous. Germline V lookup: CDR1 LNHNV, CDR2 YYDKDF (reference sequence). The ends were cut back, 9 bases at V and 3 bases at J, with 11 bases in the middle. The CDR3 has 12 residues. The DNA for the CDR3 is TGTGCCACGGAGGCTGCGGACACTGAAGCTTTCTTT. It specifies CATEAADTEAFF.

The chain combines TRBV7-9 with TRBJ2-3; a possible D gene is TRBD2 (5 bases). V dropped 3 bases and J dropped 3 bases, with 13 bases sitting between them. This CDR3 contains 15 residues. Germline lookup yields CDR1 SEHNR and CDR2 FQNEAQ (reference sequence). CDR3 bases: TGTGCCAGCAGCTTTCGGGGAGAGGATACAGATACGCAGTATTTT. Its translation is CASSFRGEDTDTQYF.

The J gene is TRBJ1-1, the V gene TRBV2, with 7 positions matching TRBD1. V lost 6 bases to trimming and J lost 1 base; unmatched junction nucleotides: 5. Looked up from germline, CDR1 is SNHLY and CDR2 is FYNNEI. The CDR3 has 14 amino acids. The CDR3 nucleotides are TGTGCCAGCAGCCCCGACAGGGCGAACACTGAAGCTTTCTTT. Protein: CASSPDRANTEAFF.

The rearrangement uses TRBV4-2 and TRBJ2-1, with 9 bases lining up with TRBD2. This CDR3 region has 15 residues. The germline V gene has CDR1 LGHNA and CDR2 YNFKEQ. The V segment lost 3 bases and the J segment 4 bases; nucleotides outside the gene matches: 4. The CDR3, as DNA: TGTGCCAGCAGCCAGCGACTAGCGGATTACAATGAGCAGTTCTTC. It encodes CASSQRLADYNEQFF.

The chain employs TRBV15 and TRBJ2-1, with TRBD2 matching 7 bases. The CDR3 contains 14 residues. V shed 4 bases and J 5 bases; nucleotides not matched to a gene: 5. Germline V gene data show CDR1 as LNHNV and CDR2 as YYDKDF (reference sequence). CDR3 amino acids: CATSNRGGDNEQFF. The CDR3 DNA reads TGTGCCACCAGCAACCGCGGGGGAGACAATGAGCAGTTCTTC.

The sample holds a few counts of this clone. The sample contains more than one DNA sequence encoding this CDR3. The CDR3 reads CASSVAVNTEAFF. CDR3 DNA: TGTGCCAGCAGCGTAGCTGTGAACACTGAAGCTTTCTTT. The V call is TRBV9, the J call TRBJ1-1; no clear D. The V and J ends lost 0 bases and 0 bases respectively, with 3 bases between them. The V gene's germline CDR1 is SGDLS and CDR2 YYNGEE. This CDR3 is 13 amino acids long.

The CDR3 nucleotides are TGTGCCAGTAGTTTTGGGACATCTCCGGTACGGGATCAGCCCCAGCATTTT. Translation: CASSFGTSPVRDQPQHF. The chain carries TRBV19 and TRBJ1-5; maybe TRBD1 (6 bases). CDR3 length equals 17 residues. Per the germline V gene, CDR1 is LNHDA and CDR2 is SQIVND (reference sequence). The germline V and J ends were trimmed by 5 bases and 5 bases, with 22 bases remaining between them.

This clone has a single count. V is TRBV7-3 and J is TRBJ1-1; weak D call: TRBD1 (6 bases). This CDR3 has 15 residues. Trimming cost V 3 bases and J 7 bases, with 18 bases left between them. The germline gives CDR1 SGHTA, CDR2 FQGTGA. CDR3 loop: CASSFNAQGIGEAFF. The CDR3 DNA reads TGTGCCAGCAGCTTTAATGCTCAGGGGATTGGTGAAGCTTTCTTT.

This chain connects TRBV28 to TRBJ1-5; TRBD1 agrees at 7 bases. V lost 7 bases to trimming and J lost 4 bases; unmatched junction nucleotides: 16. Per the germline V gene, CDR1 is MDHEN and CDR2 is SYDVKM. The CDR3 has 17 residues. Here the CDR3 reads CASTSSPRTGNNQPQHF. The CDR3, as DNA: TGTGCCAGCACCTCCAGCCCCAGGACAGGTAATAATCAGCCCCAGCATTTT.

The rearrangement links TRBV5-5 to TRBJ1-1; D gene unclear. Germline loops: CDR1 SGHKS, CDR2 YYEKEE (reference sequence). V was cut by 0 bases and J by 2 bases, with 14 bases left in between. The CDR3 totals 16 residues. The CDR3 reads CASSLAVRQVNTEAFF. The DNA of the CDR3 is TGTGCCAGCAGCTTGGCGGTACGGCAGGTTAACACTGAAGCTTTCTTT.

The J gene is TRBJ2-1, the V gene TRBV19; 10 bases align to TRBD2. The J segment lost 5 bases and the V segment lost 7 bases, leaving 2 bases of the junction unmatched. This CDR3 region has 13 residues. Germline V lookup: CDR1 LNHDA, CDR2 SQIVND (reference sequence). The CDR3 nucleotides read TGTGCCAGTACGCTAGCGGGGGACAATGAGCAGTTCTTC. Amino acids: CASTLAGDNEQFF.

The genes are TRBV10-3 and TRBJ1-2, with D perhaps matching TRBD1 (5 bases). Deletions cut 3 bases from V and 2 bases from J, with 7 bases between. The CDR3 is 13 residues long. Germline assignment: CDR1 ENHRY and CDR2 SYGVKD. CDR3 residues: CAISDRVNYGYTF. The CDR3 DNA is TGTGCCATCAGTGACAGGGTAAACTATGGCTACACCTTC.

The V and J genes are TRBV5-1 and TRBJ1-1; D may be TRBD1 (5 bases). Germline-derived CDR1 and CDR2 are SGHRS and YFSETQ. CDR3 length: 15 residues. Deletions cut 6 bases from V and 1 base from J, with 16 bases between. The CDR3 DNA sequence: TGCGCCAGCACCCACCGGGGGAGCGGGAACACTGAAGCTTTCTTT. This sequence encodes CASTHRGSGNTEAFF. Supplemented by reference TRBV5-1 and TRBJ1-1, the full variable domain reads KAGVTQTPRYLIKTRGQQVTLSCSPISGHRSVSWYQQTPGQGLQFLFEYFSETQRNKGNFPGRFSGRQFSNSRSEMNVSTLELGDSALYLCASTHRGSGNTEAFFGQGTRLTVV.

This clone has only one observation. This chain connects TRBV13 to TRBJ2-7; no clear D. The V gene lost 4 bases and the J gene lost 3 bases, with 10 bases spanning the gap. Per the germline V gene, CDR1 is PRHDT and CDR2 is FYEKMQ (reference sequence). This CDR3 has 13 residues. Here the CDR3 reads CASSSSSFYEQYF. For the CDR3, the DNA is TGTGCCAGCAGCTCCTCCTCCTTCTACGAGCAGTACTTC.

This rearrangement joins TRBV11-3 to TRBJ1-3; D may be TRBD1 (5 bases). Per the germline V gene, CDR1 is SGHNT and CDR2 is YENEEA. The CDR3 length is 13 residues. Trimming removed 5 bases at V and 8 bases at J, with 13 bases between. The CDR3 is CASSPAGWDTIYF. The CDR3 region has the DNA TGTGCCAGCAGCCCGGCAGGGTGGGACACCATATATTTT.

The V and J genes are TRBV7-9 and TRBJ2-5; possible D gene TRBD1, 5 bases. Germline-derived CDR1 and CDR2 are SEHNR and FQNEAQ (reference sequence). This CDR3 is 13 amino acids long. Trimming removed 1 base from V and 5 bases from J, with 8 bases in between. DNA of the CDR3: TGTGCCAGCAGCTTAGGGGCAGGGGAGACCCAGTACTTC. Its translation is CASSLGAGETQYF. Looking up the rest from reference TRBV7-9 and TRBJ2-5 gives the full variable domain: DTGVSQNPRHKITKRGQNVTFRCDPISEHNRLYWYRQTLGQGPEFLTYFQNEAQLEKSRLLSDRFSAERPKGSFSTLEIQRTEQGDSAMYLCASSLGAGETQYFGPGTRLLVL.